The T cell receptor (beta chain) under discussion was sequenced for a study of human T cells and chemical hapten exposure. Whole-study results and caveats: TCRs exceeding 1 in 1000 frequency stayed unchanged with DPC sensitization.

The CDR3 totals 14 residues. V lost 1 base and J lost 11; bases outside the gene matches: 10. Germline V gene sequence: CDR1 MGHDK, CDR2 SYGVNS. Original processing notes: A per-sample median of around 88,000 TCRs was observed, with counts ranging from 23,224 to 690,600. TCRdb called the RACE reads again in MiXCR, with one record for every CDR3 protein. The authors' filters were not applied to this entry. The data show 150,000 to 200,000 distinct CDR3 sequences, about 20% seen once. This sample's time point: patch test 1, 2 weeks after DPC sensitization. As to treatment: therapeutic diphenylcyclopropenone sensitization with weekly scalp DPC. This clonotype has just a few counts. Its antigen is not known.

The source was whole blood, collected in connection with sensitization to the hapten diphenylcyclopropenone (DPC). The chain recombines TRBV25-1 with TRBJ1-1; 7 nucleotides match TRBD1. This receptor was obtained from a woman aged 45-60 years with alopecia areata. Some clones in this sample may be carry-over from other donors' samples. The CDR3 region has the DNA TGTGCCAGCAGTGAATCGGGGACAGTAAATGGCGCTTTCTTT. Its translation is CASSESGTVNGAFF.